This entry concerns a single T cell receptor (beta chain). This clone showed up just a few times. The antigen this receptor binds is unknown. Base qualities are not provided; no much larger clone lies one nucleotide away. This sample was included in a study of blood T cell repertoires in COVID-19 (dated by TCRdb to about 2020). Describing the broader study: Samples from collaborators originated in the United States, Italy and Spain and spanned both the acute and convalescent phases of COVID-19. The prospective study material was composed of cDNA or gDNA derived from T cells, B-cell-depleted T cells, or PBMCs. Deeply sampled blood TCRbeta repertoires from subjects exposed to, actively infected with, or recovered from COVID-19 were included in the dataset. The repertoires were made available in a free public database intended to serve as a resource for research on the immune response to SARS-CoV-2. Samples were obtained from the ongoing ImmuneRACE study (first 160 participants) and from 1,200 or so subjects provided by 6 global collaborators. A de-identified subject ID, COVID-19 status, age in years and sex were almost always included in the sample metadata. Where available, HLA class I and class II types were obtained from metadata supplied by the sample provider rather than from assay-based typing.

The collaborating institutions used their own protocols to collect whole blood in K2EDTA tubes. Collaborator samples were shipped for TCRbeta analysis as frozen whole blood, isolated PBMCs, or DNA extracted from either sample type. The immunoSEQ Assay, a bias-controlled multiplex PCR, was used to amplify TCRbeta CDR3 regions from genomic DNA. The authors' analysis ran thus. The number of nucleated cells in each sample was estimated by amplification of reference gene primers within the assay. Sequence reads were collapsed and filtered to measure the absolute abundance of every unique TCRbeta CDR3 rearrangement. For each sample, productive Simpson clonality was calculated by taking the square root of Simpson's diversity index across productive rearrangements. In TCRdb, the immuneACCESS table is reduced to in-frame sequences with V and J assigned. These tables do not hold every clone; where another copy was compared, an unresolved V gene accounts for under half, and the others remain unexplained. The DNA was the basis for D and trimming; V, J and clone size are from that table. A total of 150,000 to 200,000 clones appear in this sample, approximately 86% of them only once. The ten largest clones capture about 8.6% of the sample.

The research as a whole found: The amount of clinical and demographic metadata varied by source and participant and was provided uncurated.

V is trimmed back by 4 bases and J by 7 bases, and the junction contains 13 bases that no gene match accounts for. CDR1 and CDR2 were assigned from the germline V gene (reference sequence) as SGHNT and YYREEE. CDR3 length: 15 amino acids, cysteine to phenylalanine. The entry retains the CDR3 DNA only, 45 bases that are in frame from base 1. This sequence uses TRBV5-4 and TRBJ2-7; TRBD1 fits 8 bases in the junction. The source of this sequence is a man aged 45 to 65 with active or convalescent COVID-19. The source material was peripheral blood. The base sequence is TGTGCCAGCAGCCCTGAACCCCAGGGGGCGACTGAGCAGTACTTC. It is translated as CASSPEPQGATEQYF.